This T cell receptor (beta chain) was sequenced for a study of T cell repertoires in cytomegalovirus infection. Whole-study findings and limits: Frequencies of public TCR beta families were cumulated, and this identified carriers of CMV plus the relevant HLA. It was HLA-C-restricted CMV-specific TCR beta clonotypes that dominated the response ex vivo.

TCRdb re-called the reads with MiXCR, one entry per CDR3 protein. Of around 440,000 distinct CDR3 sequences listed, roughly 10% are singletons. Concerning this clonotype itself: Its matching antigen is unknown.

CDR3 length equals 13 residues. Germline V lookup: CDR1 SGHRS, CDR2 YFSETQ. V shed 6 bases, J shed 7 bases, and the junction held 9 bases outside the gene matches. Material: PBMCs. The chain combines TRBV5-1 with TRBJ1-1, with 7 bases aligning to TRBD1. The sequence was obtained from a human donor in good health (CMV status not recorded). Some clones in this sample may be carry-over from other donors' samples. Here the CDR3 DNA reads TGCGCCAGCACCCGACAGGGAAGTTATGAAGCTTTCTTT. It specifies CASTRQGSYEAFF.